This paragraph reports one TCR beta chain. Its cognate antigen has yet to be identified. No quality values exist for individual bases; no much larger clone is one base distant. Including the terminal cysteine and phenylalanine, the CDR3 comprises 19 residues. Just CDR3 DNA is preserved here, 57 bases in frame from base 1. The germline V gene provides CDR1 MNHEY and CDR2 SVGEGT. For this chain, trimming is 4 bases at the V end and 4 bases at the J end, and the number of junction bases without a gene match is 18. This specimen belongs to a study of blood T cell repertoires in COVID-19 (dated by TCRdb to 2020 to 2021). Context from the whole study: Collaborator samples came from the United States, Italy and Spain and covered acute and convalescent phases of COVID-19. Where HLA class I and class II types were available, the types were taken from metadata supplied by the sample provider, not from assay-based typing. Nearly every sample came with metadata listing a de-identified subject ID, COVID-19 status, age in years and sex. The repertoires were made available in a free public database intended to serve as a resource for research on the immune response to SARS-CoV-2. Samples were obtained from the ongoing ImmuneRACE study (first 160 participants) and from about 1,300 subjects provided by 6 global collaborators. The dataset comprised deeply sampled blood TCRbeta repertoires from subjects exposed to, actively infected with, or recovered from COVID-19. The prospective study material was composed of cDNA or gDNA derived from T cells, B-cell-depleted T cells, or PBMCs.

Overall study outcomes, separate from this receptor: How much clinical and demographic metadata was included differed by source and by participant, and the metadata was provided uncurated.

Collaborating institutions collected whole blood in K2EDTA tubes following their own protocols. For TCRbeta analysis, collaborators shipped samples in one of three forms: frozen whole blood, isolated PBMCs, or DNA extracted from either of those sample types. TCRbeta CDR3 regions were amplified from genomic DNA using the immunoSEQ Assay, a bias-controlled multiplex PCR. Under the source paper's analysis protocol: The number of nucleated cells in each sample was estimated from the amplification of reference gene primers within the assay. Sequence reads were collapsed and filtered to measure the absolute abundance of every unique TCRbeta CDR3 rearrangement. For each sample, productive Simpson clonality was calculated as the square root of Simpson's diversity index across productive rearrangements. TCRdb stores this immuneACCESS table with in-frame sequences only. Part of the clones is absent; in the studies checked, under half of the shortfall reflects unresolved V genes, and no reason is known for the rest. V and J calls and clone size are those listed in that table; D and trimming were worked out from the DNA. The sample table holds 120,000 or so clones, of which more than 70% were seen once. About 5.5% of the sample is taken by the ten largest.

The chain is made from TRBV6-2 or TRBV6-3 and TRBJ1-5, with 8 central nucleotides matching TRBD1. This TCR derives from a man aged 80 or over with active or convalescent COVID-19. The sample consisted of peripheral blood. The DNA sequence is as follows: TGTGCCAGCAGTTTGGGGACAGGATCATTCTCTATAGCAAATCAGCCCCAGCATTTT. Translated, it gives CASSLGTGSFSIANQPQHF.